The 31 T cell receptor beta chains below all came from one sample that was sequenced in a study of spatial heterogeneity in lung cancer. The antigens of these receptors remain unknown. As for time point: sample taken at primary tumor resection. TCRdb analysed the 5' RACE reads with MiXCR anew, one entry per CDR3 protein. In the table there are about 100,000 distinct CDR3 sequences, 4% to 4.5% of which are singletons. Study-wide results and caveats: Expanded intratumoral alpha and beta TCR counts tracked tumor mutation counts.

Sequenced here: lung tumor tissue, sampled at surgery. The receptors come from a male donor with early-stage non-small cell lung cancer.

This clonotype was observed at least ten times. The chain links TRBV20-1 to TRBJ1-2; 10 positions match TRBD1. V lost 6 bases to trimming and J lost 8 bases; unmatched junction nucleotides: 12. The CDR3 length is 14 residues. Germline CDR1 reads DFQATT; CDR2 reads SNEGSKA (reference sequence). CDR3 residues: CSATKTGGLPGYTF. CDR3 DNA sequence: TGCAGTGCCACGAAGACAGGGGGCCTACCAGGCTACACCTTC.

The table lists this clonotype with many counts. The chain carries TRBV20-1 and TRBJ2-2; D is perhaps TRBD1 or TRBD2 (5 bases each). The V gene's germline CDR1 is DFQATT and CDR2 SNEGSKA (reference sequence). V was shortened by 0 bases and J by 6 bases, with 8 bases between the two germline ends. The CDR3 length is 13 residues. The CDR3 loop is CSARDGGSGELFF. In DNA form, the CDR3 reads TGCAGTGCTAGAGATGGGGGATCCGGGGAGCTGTTTTTT.

In its sample, this clonotype was seen a few times. The genes are TRBV2 and TRBJ1-4; possibly TRBD1 for D (5 bases). The germline V and J ends were trimmed by 6 bases and 14 bases, with 16 bases remaining between them. This CDR3 has 12 residues. CDR1 is SNHLY and CDR2 is FYNNEI in the germline V gene. CDR3 coding DNA: TGTGCCAGCAGGGGGACCGCTAAATCTCTGTTTTTT. Residues: CASRGTAKSLFF.

Ten or more counts support this clonotype. V usage is TRBV27 and J usage is TRBJ2-1; D not resolved. From germline, CDR1 is MNHEY and CDR2 SMNVEV (reference sequence). The germline V and J ends were trimmed by 6 bases and 6 bases, with 9 bases remaining between them. This CDR3 has 12 amino acids. Here the CDR3 DNA reads TGTGCCAGCAGCCGGCACCTCAATGAGCAGTTCTTC. Translating it yields CASSRHLNEQFF.

This clonotype was recorded many times. V gene TRBV24-1 combines with J gene TRBJ1-5; D ambiguous. Germline V CDR1 and CDR2: KGHDR, SFDVKD. V lost 4 bases and J 0 bases, leaving 6 bases between the germline ends. The CDR3 is made up of 14 amino acids. The CDR3 DNA sequence: TGTGCCACCAGTGAACGGATTAGCAATCAGCCCCAGCATTTT. This encodes CATSERISNQPQHF.

This clonotype was picked up many times. The chain is built from TRBV18 and TRBJ1-5, with D possibly matching TRBD1 (6 bases). Germline V gene data show CDR1 as KGHSH and CDR2 as LQKENI. V was shortened by 6 bases and J by 10 bases, with 19 bases between the two germline ends. The CDR3 spans 14 residues. The CDR3 loop reads CASSERQDDGPQHF. CDR3 in DNA: TGTGCCAGCTCGGAGAGACAGGACGACGGCCCCCAGCATTTT.

This clonotype was seen at least ten times. The chain carries TRBV11-2 and TRBJ1-3; maybe TRBD1 (5 bases). Germline CDR1 SGHAT, CDR2 FQNNGV. Trimming stripped 3 bases from V and 3 bases from J, with 12 bases between. CDR3 length: 15 amino acids. In DNA, the CDR3 is TGTGCCAGCAGCTTTTTGCAGGGTCATGGAAACACCATATATTTT. Its translation is CASSFLQGHGNTIYF.

For this clonotype: This may arise from a read error, as a much more abundant clone is one base away. This sequence joins TRBV3-1 and TRBJ2-1, with a weak D call TRBD1 (6 bases). The CDR3 is 18 amino acids. From germline, CDR1 is LGHDT and CDR2 YNNKEL (reference sequence). CDR3 DNA: TGTGCCGGCAGCCAAGATCTTCGGTGGGACATGAGATACAATGAGCAGTTCTTC. It is translated as CAGSQDLRWDMRYNEQFF.

The chain employs TRBV5-5 and TRBJ2-2; D not resolved. This CDR3 contains 14 residues. CDR1 is SGHKS, CDR2 YYEKEE, per germline (reference sequence). Trimming cost V 2 bases and J 6 bases, with 11 bases left between them. The CDR3 spells CASSFRGSPGELFF. The CDR3 DNA follows: TGTGCCAGCAGCTTCCGTGGTTCTCCCGGGGAGCTGTTTTTT.

V usage is TRBV11-1 and J usage is TRBJ2-7; no definite D call. The V gene lost 5 bases and the J gene lost 7 bases, with 15 bases spanning the gap. The CDR3 has 13 amino acids. Germline CDR1 reads SGHAT; CDR2 reads FQDESV (reference sequence). CDR3 residues: CASSHGRAREQYF. The DNA of the CDR3 is TGTGCCAGCAGCCACGGACGGGCTAGAGAGCAGTACTTC.

The sample holds many counts of this clonotype. The chain carries TRBV6-1 and TRBJ2-1, with D hard to call. The CDR3 is 15 amino acids. V was cut by 7 bases and J by 9 bases, with 22 bases left in between. The V gene's germline CDR1 is MNHNS and CDR2 SASEGT. The CDR3 DNA sequence: TGTGCCAGCATAAAACCCCACGCGATACAACGTGAGCAGTTCTTC. Amino acid sequence: CASIKPHAIQREQFF.

This clonotype was recorded many times. The J gene is TRBJ2-7, the V gene TRBV7-9; no reliable D call. Trimming removed 5 bases from V and 5 bases from J, with 7 bases in between. CDR3 length: 11 residues. From germline, CDR1 is SEHNR and CDR2 FQNEAQ (reference sequence). In DNA form, the CDR3 reads TGTGCCAGCAGCCTAGTAGACGAGCAGTACTTC. Its translation: CASSLVDEQYF.

This clonotype was found many times. V gene TRBV20-1 combines with J gene TRBJ1-5; D not certain. This CDR3 is 11 amino acids long. V was trimmed by 0 bases and J by 11 bases, leaving 8 bases between them. Per germline, CDR1 DFQATT and CDR2 SNEGSKA (reference sequence). This CDR3 is CSARDSGSQHF. The CDR3 bases are TGCAGTGCTAGAGATTCCGGTTCCCAGCATTTT.

This clonotype was seen repeatedly, ten times or more. V gene TRBV20-1 combines with J gene TRBJ1-5; the D is unclear. Trimming left V 6 bases short and J 7 bases short, with 16 bases between. Germline V lookup: CDR1 DFQATT, CDR2 SNEGSKA (reference sequence). There are 13 residues in the CDR3. The CDR3 here is CSAPTGIGQPQHF. In nucleotides, the CDR3 is TGCAGTGCCCCGACTGGGATTGGGCAGCCCCAGCATTTT.

The sample holds many counts of this clonotype. The chain joins TRBV3-1 to TRBJ2-4; D possibly corresponds to TRBD1 (5 bases). Germline V gene sequence: CDR1 LGHDT, CDR2 YNNKEL (reference sequence). This CDR3 is built from 16 residues. The V end was cut by 1 base, the J end by 1 base, with 11 bases between. The DNA of the CDR3 is TGTGCCAGCAGCCAAGGTTTAGGGGATGCCAAAAACATTCAGTACTTC. This sequence encodes CASSQGLGDAKNIQYF.

This clonotype has just a few counts. The chain has TRBV28 and TRBJ2-7; TRBD1 matches 10 bases. Germline values: CDR1 MDHEN, CDR2 SYDVKM. The V segment lost 5 bases and the J segment 3 bases; nucleotides outside the gene matches: 10. The CDR3 sequence is 16 residues long. The CDR3 spells CASSNMMGQGNYEQYF. The CDR3 DNA sequence: TGTGCCAGCAGTAATATGATGGGACAGGGGAACTACGAGCAGTACTTC.

The table lists this clonotype with many counts. The chain combines TRBV5-1 with TRBJ2-5; TRBD2 is a possible D gene (6 bases). Trimming took 4 bases from V and 2 from J, leaving 9 bases between them. This CDR3 is built from 13 residues. Germline loops: CDR1 SGHRS, CDR2 YFSETQ. This chain's CDR3 is CASSPEGQETQYF. The CDR3 nucleotides read TGCGCCAGCAGCCCGGAGGGGCAAGAGACCCAGTACTTC.

A remark on this clonotype: Since a much larger clone is just one base distant, this may be a read error. DNA of the CDR3: TGTGTCAGCAGTTTAAAGTCCAGCGAGGAGACCCAGTACTTC. Translating it yields CVSSLKSSEETQYF. The gene calls are TRBV27 and TRBJ2-5; the D is unclear. The germline CDR1 and CDR2 sequences are MNHEY and SMNVEV (reference sequence). The CDR3 is 14 residues long.

This clonotype came up a few times. This sequence joins TRBV29-1 and TRBJ2-2; D gene uncertain. Germline V gene sequence: CDR1 SQVTM, CDR2 ANQGSEA. The CDR3 consists of 12 residues. Trimming removed 5 bases from V and 5 bases from J, with 9 bases in between. The CDR3 DNA reads as TGCAGCGTTATAGTAAGAACCGGGGAGCTGTTTTTT. This sequence encodes CSVIVRTGELFF.

This clonotype appeared many times. V is TRBV4-1 and J is TRBJ1-2; possible D gene TRBD1, 6 bases. The CDR3 covers 18 residues. Trimming removed 1 base from V and 7 bases from J, with 25 bases in between. Germline CDR1 is MGHRA and CDR2 is YSYEKL. The CDR3 reads CASSQVLLPGRGAFGYTF. DNA of the CDR3: TGCGCCAGCAGCCAAGTTCTCCTGCCGGGCCGGGGGGCGTTTGGCTACACCTTC.

The sample holds many counts of this clonotype. The chain couples TRBV19 to TRBJ2-7, with D hard to call. CDR1 is LNHDA and CDR2 is SQIVND in the germline V gene (reference sequence). Trimming cost V 2 bases and J 5 bases, with 13 bases left between them. This CDR3 comprises 14 residues. The CDR3 loop is CASSIRDWDDEQYF. For the CDR3, the DNA is TGTGCCAGTAGTATACGTGACTGGGATGACGAGCAGTACTTC.

This clonotype was detected only a few times. CDR3 bases: TGTGCCAGCAGCTTATTCTCGGCAGGGAGTGGGACCAAAAACATTCAGTACTTC. This sequence encodes CASSLFSAGSGTKNIQYF. V is TRBV7-9 and J is TRBJ2-4; D may be TRBD1 or TRBD2 (5 bases each). Looked up from germline, CDR1 is SEHNR and CDR2 is FQNEAQ (reference sequence). The V end was cut by 2 bases, the J end by 2 bases, with 19 bases between. CDR3 length: 18 amino acids.

The table lists this clonotype with many counts. The rearrangement links TRBV4-1 to TRBJ1-6; possibly TRBD1 for D (5 bases). CDR1 and CDR2 (germline): MGHRA, YSYEKL. V was shortened by 4 bases and J by 6 bases, with 16 bases between the two germline ends. This CDR3 comprises 16 residues. The CDR3 coding sequence is TGCGCCAGCAGCCGCACTGGGCCGGGGCTTAATTCACCCCTCCACTTT. Residues: CASSRTGPGLNSPLHF.

Many counts were recorded for this clonotype. This chain uses TRBV27 with TRBJ2-7; a possible D gene is TRBD1 (5 bases). This CDR3 spans 18 amino acids. The germline gives CDR1 MNHEY, CDR2 SMNVEV (reference sequence). V lost 0 bases and J lost 2, with 20 bases in between. The CDR3 region is CASSLSTPLAGWTYEQYF. CDR3 coding DNA: TGTGCCAGCAGTTTATCGACTCCCCTGGCAGGGTGGACCTACGAGCAGTACTTC.

This clonotype was recorded many times. The CDR3: CASSDNQGGETQYF. The CDR3 nucleotides are TGCGCCAGCAGTGATAATCAGGGGGGTGAGACCCAGTACTTC. This sequence joins TRBV10-1 and TRBJ2-5, with D possibly being TRBD1 (7 bases). The germline CDR1 and CDR2 sequences are WNHNN and SYGVQD (reference sequence). This CDR3 has 14 amino acids. The V gene lost 3 bases and the J gene lost 5 bases, with 13 bases spanning the gap.

Only a few counts were recorded for this clonotype. The chain employs TRBV6-5 and TRBJ2-7, with 13 bases that match TRBD2. The CDR3 loop spans 15 amino acids. From germline, CDR1 is MNHEY and CDR2 SVGAGI. V lost 5 bases and J lost 2; bases outside the gene matches: 3. In DNA, the CDR3 is TGTGCCAGCAGTAACGGACTAGCGGGAGCCTACGAGCAGTACTTC. Translation: CASSNGLAGAYEQYF.

There are many counts of this clonotype. V gene TRBV3-1 combines with J gene TRBJ1-1; D not certain. The CDR3 has 16 residues. The V end lost 1 base, the J end lost 8 bases, and 20 bases lay between the germline ends. Germline V gene data show CDR1 as LGHDT and CDR2 as YNNKEL (reference sequence). CDR3: CASSQASYGPDFEAFF. CDR3 DNA sequence: TGTGCCAGCAGCCAAGCTTCCTACGGGCCTGATTTCGAAGCTTTCTTT.

This chain uses TRBV2 with TRBJ2-5; D remains ambiguous. This CDR3 spans 12 amino acids. Looked up from germline, CDR1 is SNHLY and CDR2 is FYNNEI. Trimming removed 4 bases from V and 2 bases from J, with 5 bases in between. The CDR3 nucleotides read TGTGCCAGCAGTGCGGTACAAGAGACCCAGTACTTC. Its translation: CASSAVQETQYF. Combining the CDR3 with reference TRBV2 and TRBJ2-5 gives the whole variable domain EPEVTQTPSHQVTQMGQEVILRCVPISNHLYFYWYRQILGQKVEFLVSFYNNEISEKSEIFDDQFSVERPDGSNFTLKIRSTKLEDSAMYFCASSAVQETQYFGPGTRLLVL.

This clonotype was counted at least ten times. The V gene is TRBV27, the J gene TRBJ2-7; D is unresolved. V gave up 5 bases and J gave up 4 bases, with 12 bases separating them. Germline CDR1 and CDR2: MNHEY and SMNVEV (reference sequence). This CDR3 has 13 residues. The CDR3 protein is CASSRLPRYEQYF. DNA for the CDR3: TGTGCCAGCAGTCGACTGCCTCGTTACGAGCAGTACTTC.

This clonotype was seen ten or more times. This rearrangement joins TRBV7-9 to TRBJ2-7; 7 bases line up with TRBD1. Germline lookup yields CDR1 SEHNR and CDR2 FQNEAQ (reference sequence). After removal of 5 bases from V and 3 bases from J, the junction contained 7 bases not matched to a gene. The CDR3 totals 14 residues. CDR3 protein: CASSADRRYYEQYF. CDR3 nucleotide sequence: TGTGCCAGCAGCGCGGACAGGAGGTACTACGAGCAGTACTTC.

This clonotype occurred many times. V is TRBV3-1 and J is TRBJ2-3; 7 bases agree with TRBD2. The CDR3 spans 16 residues. From germline, CDR1 is LGHDT and CDR2 YNNKEL (reference sequence). With 0 bases clipped from V and 3 bases from J, the junction kept 6 bases outside the gene matches. CDR3 loop: CASSQDGGRSTDTQYF. The DNA of the CDR3 is TGTGCCAGCAGCCAAGACGGCGGGAGAAGTACAGATACGCAGTATTTT.